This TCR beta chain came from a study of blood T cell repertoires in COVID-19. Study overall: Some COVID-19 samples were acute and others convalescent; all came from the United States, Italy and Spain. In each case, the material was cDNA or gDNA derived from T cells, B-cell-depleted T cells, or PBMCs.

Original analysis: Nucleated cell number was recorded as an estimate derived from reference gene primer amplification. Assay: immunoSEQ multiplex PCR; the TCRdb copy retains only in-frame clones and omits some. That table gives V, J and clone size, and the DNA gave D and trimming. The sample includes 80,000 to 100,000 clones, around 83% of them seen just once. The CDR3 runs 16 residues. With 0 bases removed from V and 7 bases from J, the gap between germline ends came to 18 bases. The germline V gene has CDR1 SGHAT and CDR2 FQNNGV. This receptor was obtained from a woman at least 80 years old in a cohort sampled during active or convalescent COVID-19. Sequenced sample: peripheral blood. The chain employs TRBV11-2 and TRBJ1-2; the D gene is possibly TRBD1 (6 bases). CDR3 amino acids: CASSLDPQGKVSGYTF. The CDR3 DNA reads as TGTGCCAGCAGCTTAGATCCCCAGGGGAAAGTATCTGGCTACACCTTC.